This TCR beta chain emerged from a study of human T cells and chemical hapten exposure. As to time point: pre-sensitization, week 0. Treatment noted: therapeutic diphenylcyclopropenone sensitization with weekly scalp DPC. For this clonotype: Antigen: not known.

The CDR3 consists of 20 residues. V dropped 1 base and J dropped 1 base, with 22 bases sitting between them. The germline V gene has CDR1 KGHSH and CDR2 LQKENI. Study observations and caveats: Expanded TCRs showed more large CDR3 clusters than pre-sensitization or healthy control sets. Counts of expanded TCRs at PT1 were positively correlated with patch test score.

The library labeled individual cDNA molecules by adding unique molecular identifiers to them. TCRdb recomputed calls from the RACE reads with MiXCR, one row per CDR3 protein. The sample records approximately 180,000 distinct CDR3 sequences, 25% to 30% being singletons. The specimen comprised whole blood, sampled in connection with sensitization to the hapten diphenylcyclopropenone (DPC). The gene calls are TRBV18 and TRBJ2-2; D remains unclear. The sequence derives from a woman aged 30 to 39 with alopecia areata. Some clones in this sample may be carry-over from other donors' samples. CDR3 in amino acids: CASSPRSATRIFVNTGELFF. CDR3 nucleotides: TGTGCCAGCTCACCACGATCGGCTACGAGAATTTTCGTGAACACCGGGGAGCTGTTTTTT. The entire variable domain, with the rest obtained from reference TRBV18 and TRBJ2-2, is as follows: NAGVMQNPRHLVRRRGQEARLRCSPMKGHSHVYWYRQLPEEGLKFMVYLQKENIIDESGMPKERFSAEFPKEGPSILRIQQVVRGDSAAYFCASSPRSATRIFVNTGELFFGEGSRLTVL.